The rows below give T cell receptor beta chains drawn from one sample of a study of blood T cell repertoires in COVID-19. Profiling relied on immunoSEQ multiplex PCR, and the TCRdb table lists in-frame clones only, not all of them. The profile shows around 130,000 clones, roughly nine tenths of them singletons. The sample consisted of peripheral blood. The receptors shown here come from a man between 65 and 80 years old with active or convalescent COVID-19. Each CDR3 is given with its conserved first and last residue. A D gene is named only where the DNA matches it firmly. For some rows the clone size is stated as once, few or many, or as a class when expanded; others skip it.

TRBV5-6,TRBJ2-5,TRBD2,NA,TGTGCCAGCAGCTCTCTAGCGGAGGAGACCCAGTACTTC,CASSSLAEETQYF
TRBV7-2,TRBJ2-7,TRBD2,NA,TGTGCCAGCAGGCAAACTAGCGGGAGCTCCTACGAGCAGTACTTC,CASRQTSGSSYEQYF
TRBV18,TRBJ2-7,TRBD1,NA,TGTGCCAGCTCACCCCCTCCGGGACAGGGGCGCTACGAGCAGTACTTC,CASSPPPGQGRYEQYF
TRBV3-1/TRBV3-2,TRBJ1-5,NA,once,TGTGCCAGCAGCCAAGATCGTAGCCAGCCCCAGCATTTT,CASSQDRSQPQHF
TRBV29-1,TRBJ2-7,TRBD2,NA,TGCAGCGCTCGAGCGGGGCAACGCCACGAGCAGTACTTC,CSARAGQRHEQYF
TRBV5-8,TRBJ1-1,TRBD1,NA,TGTGCCAGCAGCTCATTGCTCGGGACAGGGGACACTGAAGCTTTCTTT,CASSSLLGTGDTEAFF
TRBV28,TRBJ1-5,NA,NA,TGTGCCAGCAGAAGGATTGGGCAGGGAACCCTCAATCAGCCCCAGCATTTT,CASRRIGQGTLNQPQHF
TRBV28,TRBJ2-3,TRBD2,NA,TGTGCCAGCAGTTCGGGACTAGTGGATCTCTATACGCAGTATTTT,CASSSGLVDLYTQYF
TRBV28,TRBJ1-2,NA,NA,TGTGCCAGCAGGATCCCAAGGGGGGGGCAAGTGATAGACTACACCTTC,CASRIPRGGQVIDYTF
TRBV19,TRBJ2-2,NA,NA,TGTGCCAGTAACTCCCTAGGTGGCGGCACCGGGGAGCTGTTTTTT,CASNSLGGGTGELFF
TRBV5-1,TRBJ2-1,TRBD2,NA,TGCGCCAGCAGTTATACATTAACTAGCGGAGGGCTGGATGAGCAGTTCTTC,CASSYTLTSGGLDEQFF
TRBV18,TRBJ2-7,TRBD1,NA,TGTGCCAGCTCACCCGGGACAGGGGACGAGCAGTACTTC,CASSPGTGDEQYF
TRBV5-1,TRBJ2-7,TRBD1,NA,TGCGCCAGCAGCCCCCGGGACAGGGGAACTTTGAGGGAGCGGAACGAGCAGTACTTC,CASSPRDRGTLRERNEQYF
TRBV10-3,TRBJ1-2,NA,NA,TGTGCCATCAGTGAGTCACAGGGTCCCTATGGCTACACCTTC,CAISESQGPYGYTF
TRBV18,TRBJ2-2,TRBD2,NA,TGTGCCAGCTCACCATTACTACTAGCGGGAAAGGTCGGGGAGCTGTTTTTT,CASSPLLLAGKVGELFF
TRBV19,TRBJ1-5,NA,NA,TGTGCCAGTAGTAGCCGAGGGGGGGGCCCCCAGCATTTT,CASSSRGGGPQHF
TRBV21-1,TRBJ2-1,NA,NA,TGTGCCAGCAGCACGACAGGGCGGAACAATGAGCAGTTCTTC,CASSTTGRNNEQFF
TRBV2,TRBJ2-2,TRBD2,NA,TGTGCCAGCAGTGAAGCCGGGACTAGCACACCCGGTGACACCGGGGAGCTGTTTTTT,CASSEAGTSTPGDTGELFF
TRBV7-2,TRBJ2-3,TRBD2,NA,TGTGCCAGCAGCCCGCGGGGGGCAGATACGCAGTATTTT,CASSPRGADTQYF
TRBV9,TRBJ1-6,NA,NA,TGTGCCAGCAGCCGCAAAGAAAATGGCCTCTCTAATTCACCCCTCCACTTT,CASSRKENGLSNSPLHF
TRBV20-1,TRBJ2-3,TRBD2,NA,TGCAGTGCTAGTTTAGCGGGACTGGCAGATACGCAGTATTTT,CSASLAGLADTQYF
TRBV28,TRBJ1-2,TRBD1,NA,TGTGCCAGCAGTCCCGGGACAGGGCACTATGGCTACACCTTC,CASSPGTGHYGYTF
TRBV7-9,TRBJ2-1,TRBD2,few,TGTGCCAGCAGCTTCGACCCCTCTAGCGGGAAGGGTGAGCAGTTCTTC,CASSFDPSSGKGEQFF
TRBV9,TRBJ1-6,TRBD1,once,TGTGCCAGCAGCGGGACAGGCCGGAGCTCCTATAATTCACCCCTCCACTTT,CASSGTGRSSYNSPLHF
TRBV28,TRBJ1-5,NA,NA,TGTGCCAGCAGTTTAGAACACCCCAATCAGCCCCAGCATTTT,CASSLEHPNQPQHF
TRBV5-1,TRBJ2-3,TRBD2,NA,TGCGCCAGCAGCCCGGGGGGTGGCGGCCGCACAGATACGCAGTATTTT,CASSPGGGGRTDTQYF
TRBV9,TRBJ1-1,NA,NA,TGTGCCAGCAGCCCATATCAGCGGGCTATGAACACTGAAGCTTTCTTT,CASSPYQRAMNTEAFF
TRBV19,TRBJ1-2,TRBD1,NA,TGTGCCAGTAGAAATTTTAGCGGACAGGGATGGTCAAGTCACTACGGCTACACCTTC,CASRNFSGQGWSSHYGYTF
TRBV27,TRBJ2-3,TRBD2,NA,TGTGCCAGCAGCCCGGGGTACGTAGCGGGAGTGGAAGATACGCAGTATTTT,CASSPGYVAGVEDTQYF
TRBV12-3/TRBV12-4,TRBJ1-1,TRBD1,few,TGTGCCAGCAATCCGACAGGGGCCAGTGGAGCTTTCTTT,CASNPTGASGAFF
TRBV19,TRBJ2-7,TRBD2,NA,TGTGCCAGTAGTGGACTAGCGGAAAATCCCTACGAGCAGTACTTC,CASSGLAENPYEQYF